This TCR beta chain was recovered during a study of blood T cell repertoires in COVID-19. Sequencing used immunoSEQ multiplex PCR; TCRdb keeps in-frame clones, though not all of them. The data show fewer than 200,000 clones, over 60% seen once. CDR3 length: 12 amino acids. V lost 7 bases to trimming and J lost 8 bases; unmatched junction nucleotides: 4. Germline V CDR1 and CDR2: ENHRY, SYGVKD. This TCR was sampled from an elderly woman with acute or convalescent COVID-19. V and J are TRBV10-3 and TRBJ1-2, with 10 bases fitting TRBD1. Specimen: peripheral blood. The CDR3 sequence is CAITGTGAGYTF. The CDR3, as DNA: TGTGCCATCACCGGGACAGGGGCCGGCTACACCTTC.